The 12 T cell receptor beta chains in this list originate from one sample, sequenced in a study of cytomegalovirus exposure and HLA in healthy donors. The PCR contained 60 Vbeta and 13 Jbeta primers. Only in-frame clones appear in the TCRdb table, and some are missing; sequencing was by immunoSEQ multiplex PCR. The sample consists of about 140,000 clones, approximately 80% of them appearing once. What was sequenced was PBMCs. Every receptor here comes from a female donor in good health and CMV-seronegative.

With respect to this clone: A read error may produce the germline difference seen at one junction end. V and J are TRBV7-9 and TRBJ1-1, with a tentative D call TRBD1 (5 bases). The germline gives CDR1 SEHNR, CDR2 FQNEAQ (reference sequence). The CDR3 consists of 16 residues. CDR3: CSSSTPGGGMNTEAFF. CDR3 DNA sequence: TGTTCCAGCAGCACCCCGGGTGGGGGGATGAACACTGAAGCTTTCTTT.

The rearrangement links TRBV5-1 to TRBJ2-2, with TRBD1 matching over 7 bases. Germline loops: CDR1 SGHRS, CDR2 YFSETQ. This CDR3 has 15 amino acids. With V trimmed by 7 bases and J by 6 bases, 12 bases remained unmatched. This CDR3 reads CASFNRGVYPGELFF. The CDR3 DNA follows: TGCGCCAGCTTTAACAGGGGTGTTTATCCCGGGGAGCTGTTTTTT.

The V and J genes are TRBV19 and TRBJ1-2; 7 nucleotides align to TRBD1. The CDR3 spans 16 residues. The V segment lost 4 bases and the J segment 8 bases; nucleotides outside the gene matches: 16. Per the germline V gene, CDR1 is LNHDA and CDR2 is SQIVND (reference sequence). CDR3 residues: CASSKTGPKVSRGYTF. The CDR3 DNA sequence: TGTGCCAGTAGTAAGACAGGGCCTAAGGTTTCGCGCGGCTACACCTTC.

V gene TRBV27 combines with J gene TRBJ1-5; 8 nucleotides align to TRBD1. Germline lookup yields CDR1 MNHEY and CDR2 SMNVEV (reference sequence). This CDR3 region has 15 residues. Trimming took 5 bases from V and 4 from J; bases not matched to a gene: 7. The CDR3 DNA reads as TGTGCCAGCAGTGTCAGGGGGCATCTAAATCAGCCCCAGCATTTT. The encoded protein is CASSVRGHLNQPQHF.

The rearrangement uses TRBV18 and TRBJ1-1; D remains unclear. Trimming removed 2 bases from V and 1 base from J, with 11 bases in between. Germline CDR1 reads KGHSH; CDR2 reads LQKENI. This CDR3 spans 15 amino acids. The CDR3: CASSPVVRSNTEAFF. The CDR3 DNA follows: TGTGCCAGCTCACCAGTGGTCAGGTCGAACACTGAAGCTTTCTTT.

The chain joins TRBV4-1 to TRBJ2-5; possible D gene TRBD2, 5 bases. The J call may be mistaken, given a closer DNA end match to TRBJ2-7. The CDR3 sequence is 15 residues long. Germline CDR1 reads MGHRA; CDR2 reads YSYEKL. DNA for the CDR3: TGCGCCAGCAGCCAACGTCTAGTAGGACTCTACGAGCAGTACTTC. Translated: CASSQRLVGLYEQYF.

The gene calls are TRBV2 and TRBJ1-1; possibly TRBD1 for D (5 bases). Germline CDR1 SNHLY, CDR2 FYNNEI. The CDR3 is 18 amino acids. The ends were cut back, 8 bases at V and 0 bases at J, with 25 bases in the middle. The CDR3 here is CASVKGAQRSQMNTEAFF. CDR3 nucleotides: TGTGCCAGCGTAAAAGGGGCCCAACGGTCCCAGATGAACACTGAAGCTTTCTTT.

This chain connects TRBV7-9 to TRBJ2-7; D is perhaps TRBD2 (5 bases). The CDR3 spans 16 residues. From germline, CDR1 is SEHNR and CDR2 FQNEAQ (reference sequence). V dropped 3 bases and J dropped 2 bases, with 17 bases sitting between them. The CDR3 DNA is TGTGCCAGCAGCTTGCCCGTTCCGGGGTCGACCTACGAGCAGTACTTC. Translated, it gives CASSLPVPGSTYEQYF.

V is TRBV19 and J is TRBJ2-3; 7 bases agree with TRBD2. V lost 6 bases to trimming and J lost 2 bases; unmatched junction nucleotides: 17. CDR3 length equals 18 residues. Germline CDR1 and CDR2: LNHDA and SQIVND (reference sequence). The CDR3 reads CASSLGGRATRNTDTQYF. CDR3 sequence (DNA): TGTGCCAGTAGCCTGGGGGGGAGGGCCACGAGGAACACAGATACGCAGTATTTT.

The chain links TRBV21-1 to TRBJ2-7; TRBD2 was called by the table and not checked on the DNA. TRBV21-1 is recorded as a pseudogene. CDR3 length equals 19 residues. The CDR3 DNA reads TGTGCCAGCAGCAATAAACGGGGAACAGCCCCAAAATCTTCCTACGAGCAGTACTTC. Protein sequence: CASSNKRGTAPKSSYEQYF.

This clone came up a few times. V and J are TRBV28 and TRBJ1-1; 11 bases map to TRBD1. The V and J ends lost 6 bases and 5 bases, in that order; junction bases with no gene match: 5. Per germline, CDR1 MDHEN and CDR2 SYDVKM. The CDR3 is 14 amino acids. In DNA form, the CDR3 reads TGTGCCAGCAGCAGGACAGGGGGCTGGACTGAAGCTTTCTTT. Translation: CASSRTGGWTEAFF.

Concerning this clone itself: At one end, the junction sequence differs from germline, possibly due to a read error. This sequence joins TRBV30 and TRBJ1-2, with 8 bases that match TRBD1. The CDR3 runs to 13 residues. Germline assignment: CDR1 GTSNPN and CDR2 SVGIG (reference sequence). In nucleotides, the CDR3 is TGTGCCTGGACAACCGGGACAGGTGACCTCCCCCCCTTC. Protein product: CAWTTGTGDLPPF. Based on the CDR3 plus reference TRBV30 and TRBJ1-2, the full variable domain is SQTIHQWPATLVQPVGSPLSLECTVEGTSNPNLYWYRQAAGRGLQLLFYSVGIGQISSEVPQNLSASRPQDRQFILSSKKLLLSDSGFYLCAWTTGTGDLPPFGSGTRLTVV.